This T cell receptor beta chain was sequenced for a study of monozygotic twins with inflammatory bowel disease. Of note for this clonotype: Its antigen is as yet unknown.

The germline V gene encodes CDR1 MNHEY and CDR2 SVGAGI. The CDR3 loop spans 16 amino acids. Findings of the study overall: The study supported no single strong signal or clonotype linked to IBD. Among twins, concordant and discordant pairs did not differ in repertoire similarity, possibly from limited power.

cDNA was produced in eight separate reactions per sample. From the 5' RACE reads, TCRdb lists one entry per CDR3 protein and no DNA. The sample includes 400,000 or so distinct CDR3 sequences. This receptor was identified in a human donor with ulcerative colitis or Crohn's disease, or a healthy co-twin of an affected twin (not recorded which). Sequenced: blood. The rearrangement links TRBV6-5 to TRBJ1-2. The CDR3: CASSYSQAGIHYGYTF.